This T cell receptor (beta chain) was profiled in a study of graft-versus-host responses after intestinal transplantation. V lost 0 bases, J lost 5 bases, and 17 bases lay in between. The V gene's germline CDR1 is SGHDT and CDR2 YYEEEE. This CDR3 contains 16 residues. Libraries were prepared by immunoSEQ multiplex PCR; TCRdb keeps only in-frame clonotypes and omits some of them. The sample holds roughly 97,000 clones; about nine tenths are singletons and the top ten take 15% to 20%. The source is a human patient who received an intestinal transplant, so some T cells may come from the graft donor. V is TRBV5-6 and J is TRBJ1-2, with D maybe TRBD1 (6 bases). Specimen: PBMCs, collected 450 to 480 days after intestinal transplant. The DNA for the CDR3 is TGTGCCAGCAGCTTGGACAGGGCAACGACGAGATATGGCTACACCTTC. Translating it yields CASSLDRATTRYGYTF.